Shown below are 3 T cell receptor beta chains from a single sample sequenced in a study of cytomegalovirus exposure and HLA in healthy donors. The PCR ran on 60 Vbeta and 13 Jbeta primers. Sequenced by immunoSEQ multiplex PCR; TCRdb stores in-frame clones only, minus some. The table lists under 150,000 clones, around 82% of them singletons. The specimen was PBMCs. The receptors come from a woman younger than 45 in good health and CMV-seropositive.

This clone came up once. CDR3 in amino acids: CASSNIGGMNYGYTF. The CDR3 coding sequence is TGTGCCAGCAGCAACATAGGGGGAATGAACTATGGCTACACCTTC. The J gene is TRBJ1-2, the V gene TRBV9; tentative D call: TRBD1 (6 bases). The germline V and J ends were trimmed by 4 bases and 2 bases, with 15 bases remaining between them. The V gene's germline CDR1 is SGDLS and CDR2 YYNGEE. The length of the CDR3 is 15 residues.

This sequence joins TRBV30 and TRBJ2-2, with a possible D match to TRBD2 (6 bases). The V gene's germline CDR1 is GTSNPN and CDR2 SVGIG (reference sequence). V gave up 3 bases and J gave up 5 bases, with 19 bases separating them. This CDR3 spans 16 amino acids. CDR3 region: CAWSPSRAGRTGELFF. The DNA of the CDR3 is TGTGCCTGGAGCCCGTCACGGGCAGGGAGGACCGGGGAGCTGTTTTTT.

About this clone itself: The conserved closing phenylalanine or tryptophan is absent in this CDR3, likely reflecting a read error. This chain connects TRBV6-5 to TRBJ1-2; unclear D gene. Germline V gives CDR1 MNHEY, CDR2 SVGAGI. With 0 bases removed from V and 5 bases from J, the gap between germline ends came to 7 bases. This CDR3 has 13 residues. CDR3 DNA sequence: TGTGCCAGCAGTTACTCTGGGCTGTATGGCTACACCCTC. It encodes CASSYSGLYGYTL.